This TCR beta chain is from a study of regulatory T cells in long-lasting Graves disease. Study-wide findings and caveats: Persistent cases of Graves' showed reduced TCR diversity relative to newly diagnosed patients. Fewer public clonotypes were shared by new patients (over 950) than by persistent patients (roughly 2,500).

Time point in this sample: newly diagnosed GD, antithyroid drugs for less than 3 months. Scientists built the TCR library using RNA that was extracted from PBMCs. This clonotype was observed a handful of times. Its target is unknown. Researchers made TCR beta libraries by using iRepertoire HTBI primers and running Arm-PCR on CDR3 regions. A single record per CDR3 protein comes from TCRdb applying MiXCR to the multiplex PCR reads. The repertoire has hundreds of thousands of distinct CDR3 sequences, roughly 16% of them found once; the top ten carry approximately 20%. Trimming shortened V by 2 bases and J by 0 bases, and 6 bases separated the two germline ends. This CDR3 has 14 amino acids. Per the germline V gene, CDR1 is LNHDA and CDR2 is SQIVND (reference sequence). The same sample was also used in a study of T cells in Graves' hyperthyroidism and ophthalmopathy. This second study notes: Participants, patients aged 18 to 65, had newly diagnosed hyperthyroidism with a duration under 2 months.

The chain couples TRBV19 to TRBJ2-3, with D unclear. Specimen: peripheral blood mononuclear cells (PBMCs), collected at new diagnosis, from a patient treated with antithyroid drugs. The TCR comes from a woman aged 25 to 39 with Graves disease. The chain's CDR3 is CASSISASTDTQYF. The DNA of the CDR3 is TGTGCCAGTAGTATATCTGCTAGCACAGATACGCAGTATTTT.